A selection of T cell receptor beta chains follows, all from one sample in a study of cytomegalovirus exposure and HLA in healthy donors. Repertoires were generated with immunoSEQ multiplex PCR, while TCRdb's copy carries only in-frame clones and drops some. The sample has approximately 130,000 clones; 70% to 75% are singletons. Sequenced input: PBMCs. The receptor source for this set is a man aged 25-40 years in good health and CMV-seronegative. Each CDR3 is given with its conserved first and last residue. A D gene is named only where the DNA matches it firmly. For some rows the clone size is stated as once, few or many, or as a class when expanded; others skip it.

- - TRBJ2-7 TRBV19 TGTGCCAGTAGTAGAAGCATAGGGACATGGAGCGAGCAGTACTTC CASSRSIGTWSEQYF
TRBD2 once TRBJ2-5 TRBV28 TGTGCCAGCAGTTCTAGCGGGAGGGCGGAGACCCAGTACTTC CASSSSGRAETQYF
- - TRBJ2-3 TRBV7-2 TGTGCCAGCAGCTCCTACCTATCCACAGATACGCAGTATTTT CASSSYLSTDTQYF
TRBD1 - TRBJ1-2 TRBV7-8 TGTGCCAGCAGCTTAGTGGGACAGGGGGCCGGCTACACCTTC CASSLVGQGAGYTF
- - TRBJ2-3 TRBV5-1 TGCGCCAGCAGCACCGCTCCGAGTTCCCCAGATACGCAGTATTTT CASSTAPSSPDTQYF
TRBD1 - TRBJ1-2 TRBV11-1 TGTGCCAGCAGCTTAAGGACAGGGACCAACTATGGCTACACCTTC CASSLRTGTNYGYTF
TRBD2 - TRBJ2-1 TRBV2 TGTGCCAGCAGCAGACTAGCGGCTTCCTACAATGAGCAGTTCTTC CASSRLAASYNEQFF
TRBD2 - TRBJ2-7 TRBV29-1 TGCAGCGTTGAAGGGACTAGCGGCTCCTACGAGCAGTACTTC CSVEGTSGSYEQYF
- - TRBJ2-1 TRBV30 TGTGCCTGGAGTCTGCTGGGAGCGTTATTCTTC CAWSLLGALFF
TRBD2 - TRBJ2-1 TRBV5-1 TGCGCCAGCAGCTTGGGTGCTAGCGGGAGGGCCACATACAATGAGCAGTTCTTC CASSLGASGRATYNEQFF
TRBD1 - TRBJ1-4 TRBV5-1 TGCGCCAGCAGCGCTGGACAGGGTCCGGATGAAAAACTGTTTTTT CASSAGQGPDEKLFF
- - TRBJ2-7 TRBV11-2 TGTGCCAGCAGCTTATTAACAGGGTATAACGTACGCGAGCAGTACTTC CASSLLTGYNVREQYF
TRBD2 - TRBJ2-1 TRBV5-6 TGTGCCAGCAGCTGGGGGACTAGCGGGGCTTATGCCTACAATGAGCAGTTCTTC CASSWGTSGAYAYNEQFF
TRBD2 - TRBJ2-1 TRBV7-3 TGTGCCAGCAGCTTATGGCGGGGGGGCCTCAATGAGCAGTTCTTC CASSLWRGGLNEQFF
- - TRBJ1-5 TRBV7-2 TGTGCCAGCAGCCTTAATCCCGGGGGAAATCAGCCCCAGCATTTT CASSLNPGGNQPQHF
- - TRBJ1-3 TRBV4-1 TGCGCCAGCAGCCAGGAGAAAACAGGTTGGGGAAACACCATATATTTT CASSQEKTGWGNTIYF
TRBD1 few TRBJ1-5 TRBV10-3 TGTGCCACCACAGGGGGTACAGGTCAGCCCCAGCATTTT CATTGGTGQPQHF
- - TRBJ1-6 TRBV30 TGTGCCTGGAGCGGAGGGGCGAAGGGTTCACCCCTCCACTTT CAWSGGAKGSPLHF
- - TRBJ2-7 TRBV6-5 TGTGCCAGCAGTTCCCCTTTCCCGTACGAGCAGTACTTC CASSSPFPYEQYF
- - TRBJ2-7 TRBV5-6 TGTGCCAGCAGCTTAGGACAGATCTACGAGCAGTACTTC CASSLGQIYEQYF
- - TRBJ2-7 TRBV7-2 TGTGCCAGCAGCCTAACTATCACCTACGAGCAGTACTTC CASSLTITYEQYF
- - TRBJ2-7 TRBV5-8 TGTGCCAGCAGCCCACAAGCCTACGAGCAGTACTTC CASSPQAYEQYF
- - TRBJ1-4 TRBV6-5 TGTGCCAGCATGAAGGGGGTAACTAATGAAAAACTGTTTTTT CASMKGVTNEKLFF
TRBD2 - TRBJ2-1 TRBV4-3 TGCGCCAGCAGCCCCAACCTTCTAGCGGGAGTTTCGTACAATGAGCAGTTCTTC CASSPNLLAGVSYNEQFF
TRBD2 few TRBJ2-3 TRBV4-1 TGCGCCAGCAGCCCTAGCGGGCCTAGCACAGATACGCAGTATTTT CASSPSGPSTDTQYF
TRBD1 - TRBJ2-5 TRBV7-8 TGTGCCAGCAGCTTCGACAGGGGCCGGGGAGAGACCCAGTACTTC CASSFDRGRGETQYF
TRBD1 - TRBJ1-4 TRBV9 TGTGCCAGCAGCGTCCCAGGGGGCGATGAAAAACTGTTTTTT CASSVPGGDEKLFF
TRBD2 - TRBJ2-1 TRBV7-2 TGTGCCAGCAGCTTAGTTGGAGACTGGCTAGCGGCCTACAATGAGCAGTTCTTC CASSLVGDWLAAYNEQFF